These 20 T cell receptor beta chains came from one sample sequenced in a study of a mutant IDH1 vaccine in newly diagnosed glioma. As for time point: baseline, week 1 (first vaccination visit). Described treatment: pre-vaccination baseline after standard-of-care therapy. Here immunoSEQ multiplex PCR was the method, and the copy in TCRdb shows in-frame clones only, minus some. The profile shows about 34,000 clones, about three quarters of them singletons. The sequencing here drew on peripheral blood mononuclear cells (PBMCs), taken from a glioma patient treated with radiotherapy, temozolomide or both. Receptors originate from a man between 45 and 60 years old with glioma. Some clones in this sample may be carry-over from other donors' samples.

V gene TRBV2 combines with J gene TRBJ1-5; D unclear. Trimming left V 6 bases short and J 0 bases short, with 12 bases between. Germline CDR1 SNHLY, CDR2 FYNNEI. There are 15 residues in the CDR3. CDR3 protein: CASREDRYSNQPQHF. CDR3 sequence (DNA): TGTGCCAGCAGGGAGGACCGATATAGCAATCAGCCCCAGCATTTT.

This clone was counted only a few times. The chain recombines TRBV27 with TRBJ2-7; D is ambiguous. The CDR3 totals 15 residues. Trimming removed 4 bases at V and 3 bases at J, with 16 bases between. CDR1 is MNHEY, CDR2 SMNVEV, per germline (reference sequence). The CDR3 sequence: CASSSLPMTIYEQYF. The CDR3 nucleotides read TGTGCCAGCAGTTCCCTGCCTATGACCATCTACGAGCAGTACTTC.

Points on this clone: The junction shows a germline mismatch at one end, possibly a read error. CDR3 residues: CASNLAGGDTQYF. For the CDR3, the DNA is TGTGCCAGCAACTTAGCGGGGGGCGATACGCAGTATTTT. The gene calls are TRBV7-2 and TRBJ2-3, with 10 bases identical to TRBD2. This CDR3 contains 13 residues. Germline loops: CDR1 SGHTA, CDR2 FQGNSA.

The chain joins TRBV6-6 to TRBJ2-2; no clear D. Germline V gene sequence: CDR1 MNHNY, CDR2 SVGAGI (reference sequence). V was clipped by 4 bases and J by 6 bases, with 3 bases between them. The CDR3 is made up of 11 amino acids. In nucleotides, the CDR3 is TGTGCCAGCAGTTTCCCCGGGGAGCTGTTTTTT. This translates into CASSFPGELFF.

This clone appeared once. This chain uses TRBV6-4 with TRBJ2-7; possibly TRBD1 for D (6 bases). V lost 2 bases and J 0 bases, leaving 17 bases between the germline ends. Germline V gene lookup returns CDR1 MRHNA and CDR2 SNTAGT. The CDR3 is 17 residues long. The DNA for the CDR3 is TGTGCCAGCAGTGACGCTCGAACAACAGGGTTCTCCTACGAGCAGTACTTC. Its protein product is CASSDARTTGFSYEQYF.

The chain employs TRBV29-1 and TRBJ2-7; unclear D gene. V was cut by 1 base and J by 4 bases, with 11 bases left in between. The CDR3 has 13 amino acids. The germline V gene encodes CDR1 SQVTM and CDR2 ANQGSEA. The DNA for the CDR3 is TGCAGCGTTGAAGCGCAAAGGAAATACGAGCAGTACTTC. It codes for CSVEAQRKYEQYF.

The V and J genes are TRBV7-2 and TRBJ2-7; weak D call: TRBD2 (5 bases). This CDR3 comprises 14 residues. Per the germline V gene, CDR1 is SGHTA and CDR2 is FQGNSA. The V gene lost 1 base and the J gene lost 2 bases, with 9 bases spanning the gap. Here the CDR3 reads CASSLEGAPYEQYF. In DNA form, the CDR3 reads TGTGCCAGCAGCTTAGAGGGAGCCCCCTACGAGCAGTACTTC.

The V gene is TRBV2, the J gene TRBJ1-2, with D unresolved. CDR3 length equals 15 residues. Germline V gene data show CDR1 as SNHLY and CDR2 as FYNNEI. Trimming cost V 10 bases and J 4 bases, with 22 bases left between them. CDR3 nucleotide sequence: TGTGCCAACAAAGAGGTCGGCAAACCGGCCTATGGCTACACCTTC. This sequence encodes CANKEVGKPAYGYTF.

J is TRBJ2-5 and V is TRBV5-4; the match to TRBD2 covers 15 bases. Per germline, CDR1 SGHNT and CDR2 YYREEE (reference sequence). V was pared by 3 bases and J by 5 bases, with 5 bases of the junction left unmatched. This CDR3 has 16 amino acids. The CDR3 nucleotides are TGTGCCAGCAGCTGGACTAGCGGGGGGGTCGGGGAGACCCAGTACTTC. Protein product: CASSWTSGGVGETQYF.

The chain joins TRBV19 to TRBJ1-5; D might be TRBD1 (5 bases). Trimming removed 6 bases at V and 7 bases at J, with 16 bases between. The CDR3 is made up of 14 amino acids. The germline CDR1 and CDR2 sequences are LNHDA and SQIVND (reference sequence). DNA for the CDR3: TGTGCCAGTAGGGGGGGTCCTGGGTCCCAGCCCCAGCATTTT. It is translated as CASRGGPGSQPQHF.

A single count supports this clone. This chain links TRBV28 with TRBJ1-2; D gene ambiguous. Germline loops: CDR1 MDHEN, CDR2 SYDVKM. This CDR3 contains 12 residues. Deletions cut 1 base from V and 7 bases from J, with 7 bases between. For the CDR3, the DNA is TGTGCCAGCAGTTTATCTAGTTTTGGCTACACCTTC. It is translated as CASSLSSFGYTF.

This rearrangement joins TRBV7-8 to TRBJ2-3; D gene uncertain. Germline V gene data show CDR1 as SGHVS and CDR2 as FQNEAQ. V was cut by 4 bases and J by 1 base, with 12 bases left in between. This CDR3 is 15 amino acids long. The CDR3 spells CASSYRPLRTDTQYF. The CDR3 bases are TGTGCCAGCAGCTATAGGCCCCTCCGCACAGATACGCAGTATTTT.

V usage is TRBV7-8 and J usage is TRBJ2-6; TRBD1 aligns across 8 bases. CDR1 is SGHVS and CDR2 is FQNEAQ in the germline V gene. V shed 1 base and J 4 bases; nucleotides not matched to a gene: 6. This CDR3 region has 17 residues. The CDR3 here is CASSLGNRGIGANVLTF. The DNA for the CDR3 is TGTGCCAGCAGCTTAGGCAACAGGGGGATCGGGGCCAACGTCCTGACTTTC.

The rearrangement links TRBV6-1 to TRBJ2-4, with D tentatively TRBD2 (5 bases). Germline CDR1 reads MNHNS; CDR2 reads SASEGT. V was shortened by 8 bases and J by 9 bases, with 17 bases between the two germline ends. The CDR3 covers 13 residues. CDR3 protein: CASRTRVIGIQYF. The DNA for the CDR3 is TGTGCCAGCCGTACGAGGGTAATCGGCATTCAGTACTTC.

The V call is TRBV28, the J call TRBJ1-5; D uncertain. The CDR3 contains 15 residues. Trimming removed 3 bases at V and 2 bases at J, with 11 bases between. CDR1 MDHEN and CDR2 SYDVKM come from the germline V gene. The CDR3 loop reads CASSLAGRRNQPQHF. The CDR3 DNA reads as TGTGCCAGCAGTTTGGCGGGGAGGCGCAATCAGCCCCAGCATTTT.

This clone was counted between two and nine times. The V gene is TRBV19, the J gene TRBJ2-1; TRBD1 aligns across 9 bases. Unmatched junction bases numbered 4, after V lost 3 bases and J lost 7 bases. Germline lookup yields CDR1 LNHDA and CDR2 SQIVND (reference sequence). The CDR3 extends over 14 amino acids. The CDR3 DNA reads TGTGCCAGTAGTATCCCGGACAGGGGTAATGAGCAGTTCTTC. This codes for CASSIPDRGNEQFF.

The chain is built from TRBV4-2 and TRBJ2-7; 8 nucleotides match TRBD2. Per the germline V gene, CDR1 is LGHNA and CDR2 is YNFKEQ. The CDR3 loop spans 14 amino acids. J gave up 5 bases and V 1 base, and 4 bases lay outside the gene matches. The CDR3 protein is CASSQASGYNEQYF. CDR3 bases: TGTGCCAGCAGCCAAGCTAGCGGGTACAACGAGCAGTACTTC.

This clone occurred a few times. The chain links TRBV7-2 to TRBJ1-1, with TRBD1 matching over 8 bases. The J segment lost 3 bases and the V segment lost 6 bases, leaving 3 bases of the junction unmatched. The CDR3 extends over 13 amino acids. CDR1 and CDR2 from the germline V gene are SGHTA and FQGNSA. This chain's CDR3 is CASSLDRDTEAFF. In DNA, the CDR3 is TGTGCCAGCAGTTTGGACAGGGACACTGAAGCTTTCTTT.

The gene calls are TRBV2 and TRBJ2-3, with 9 bases identical to TRBD2. This CDR3 is built from 16 residues. V shed 11 bases, J shed 4 bases, and the junction held 16 bases outside the gene matches. Germline V gene lookup returns CDR1 SNHLY and CDR2 FYNNEI. Here the CDR3 reads CAGSRGGRGGPDTQYF. The CDR3 nucleotides are TGTGCCGGCTCCCGGGGAGGGCGGGGGGGCCCAGATACGCAGTATTTT.

A note on this clone: At the DNA level, this CDR3 is encoded by other sequences in the same sample as well. This chain links TRBV5-1 with TRBJ2-3, with D perhaps assigned TRBD1 or TRBD2 (6 bases each). Germline V lookup: CDR1 SGHRS, CDR2 YFSETQ. The CDR3 spans 15 residues. V was shortened by 0 bases and J by 2 bases, with 10 bases between the two germline ends. CDR3 loop: CASSLEGGPTDTQYF. The CDR3 region has the DNA TGCGCCAGCAGCTTGGAAGGGGGGCCCACAGATACGCAGTATTTT.